The clone carrying this T cell receptor (beta chain) was found once. What it binds is unknown. CD8 cells regarded as naive lacked CD45RO, were positively chosen for CCR7, and omitted terminally differentiated effector memory CD45RA+ cells. Only Caucasian adults living in Nashville, Tennessee made up the donor group. The data were taken from a study of shared clonotypes between healthy human individuals. Study-wide findings and caveats: Compared with clonotypes that all four donors shared, non-shared clonotypes had lower generation probabilities. Naive subsets generally had larger estimated richness than memory subsets.

Original methodology: As immunoSEQ supplied junction-only sequences (without quality scores), filtering differed. Libraries were prepared by immunoSEQ multiplex PCR; TCRdb keeps only in-frame clonotypes and omits some of them. D and trimming come from the DNA, and the V and J calls and clone size come from that table. The data show around 2,100,000 clones, approximately 95% seen once. The material sequenced was naive CD8+ T cells sorted from blood. The receptor was isolated from a man between 18 and 29 years old in good health.

The CDR3: CASSYLGQGHSEQYF. As DNA, the CDR3 is TGTGCCAGCAGCTACTTAGGACAGGGGCACTCGGAGCAGTACTTC. The gene calls are TRBV13 and TRBJ2-7; 9 bases are a match to TRBD1. This CDR3 contains 15 residues. Germline CDR1 reads PRHDT; CDR2 reads FYEKMQ (reference sequence). Losses at the gene ends were 4 bases for V and 7 bases for J; bases not matched to a gene: 11.